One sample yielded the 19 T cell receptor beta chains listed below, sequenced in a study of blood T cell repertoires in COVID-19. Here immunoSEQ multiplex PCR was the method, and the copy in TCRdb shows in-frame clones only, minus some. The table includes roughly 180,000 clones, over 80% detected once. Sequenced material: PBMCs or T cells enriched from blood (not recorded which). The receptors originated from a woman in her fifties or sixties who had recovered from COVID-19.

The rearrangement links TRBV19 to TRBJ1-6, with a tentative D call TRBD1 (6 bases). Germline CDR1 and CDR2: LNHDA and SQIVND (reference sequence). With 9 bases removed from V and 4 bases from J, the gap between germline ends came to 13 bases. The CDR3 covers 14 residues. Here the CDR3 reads CASRSGAYNSPLHF. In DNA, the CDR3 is TGTGCCAGCCGATCAGGGGCGTATAATTCACCCCTCCACTTT.

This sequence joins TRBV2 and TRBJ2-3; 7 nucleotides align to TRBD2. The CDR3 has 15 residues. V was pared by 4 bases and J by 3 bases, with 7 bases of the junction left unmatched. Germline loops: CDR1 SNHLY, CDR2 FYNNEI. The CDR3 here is CASSAPGGWTDTQYF. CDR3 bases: TGTGCCAGCAGTGCTCCGGGGGGATGGACAGATACGCAGTATTTT. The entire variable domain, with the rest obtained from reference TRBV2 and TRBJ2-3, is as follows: EPEVTQTPSHQVTQMGQEVILRCVPISNHLYFYWYRQILGQKVEFLVSFYNNEISEKSEIFDDQFSVERPDGSNFTLKIRSTKLEDSAMYFCASSAPGGWTDTQYFGPGTRLTVL.

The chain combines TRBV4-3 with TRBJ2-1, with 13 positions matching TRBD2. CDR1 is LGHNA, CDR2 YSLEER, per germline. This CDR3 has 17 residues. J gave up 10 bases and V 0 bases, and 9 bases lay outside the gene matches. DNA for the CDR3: TGCGCCAGCAGCCAAGATCCTGGGACTAGCGGGGTCAGGGAGCAGTTCTTC. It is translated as CASSQDPGTSGVREQFF.

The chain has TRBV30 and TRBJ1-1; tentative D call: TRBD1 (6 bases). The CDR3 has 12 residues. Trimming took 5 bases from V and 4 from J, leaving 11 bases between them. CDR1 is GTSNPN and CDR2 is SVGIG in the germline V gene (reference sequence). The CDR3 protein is CAWGQGPTEAFF. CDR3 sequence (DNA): TGTGCCTGGGGGCAGGGGCCCACTGAAGCTTTCTTT.

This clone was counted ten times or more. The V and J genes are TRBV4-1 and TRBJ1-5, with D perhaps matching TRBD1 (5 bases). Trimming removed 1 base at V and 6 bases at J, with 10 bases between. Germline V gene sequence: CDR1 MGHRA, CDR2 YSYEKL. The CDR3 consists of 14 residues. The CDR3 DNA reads TGCGCCAGCAGCCAAGTGGGAGGGGCTCAGCCCCAGCATTTT. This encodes CASSQVGGAQPQHF.

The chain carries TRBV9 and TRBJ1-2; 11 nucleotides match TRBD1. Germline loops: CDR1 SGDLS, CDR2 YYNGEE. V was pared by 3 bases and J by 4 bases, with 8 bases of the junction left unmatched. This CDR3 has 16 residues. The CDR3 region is CASSARTGGPVYGYTF. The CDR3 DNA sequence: TGTGCCAGCAGCGCGAGGACAGGGGGCCCTGTCTATGGCTACACCTTC. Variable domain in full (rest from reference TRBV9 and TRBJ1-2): DSGVTQTPKHLITATGQRVTLRCSPRSGDLSVYWYQQSLDQGLQFLIQYYNGEERAKGNILERFSAQQFPDLHSELNLSSLELGDSALYFCASSARTGGPVYGYTFGSGTRLTVV.

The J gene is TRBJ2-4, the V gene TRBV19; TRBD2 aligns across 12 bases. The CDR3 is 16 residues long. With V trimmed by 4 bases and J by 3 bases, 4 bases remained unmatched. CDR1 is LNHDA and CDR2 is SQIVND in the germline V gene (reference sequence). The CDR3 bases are TGTGCCAGTAGTAGAAGACTAGCGGGGGACAAAAACATTCAGTACTTC. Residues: CASSRRLAGDKNIQYF.

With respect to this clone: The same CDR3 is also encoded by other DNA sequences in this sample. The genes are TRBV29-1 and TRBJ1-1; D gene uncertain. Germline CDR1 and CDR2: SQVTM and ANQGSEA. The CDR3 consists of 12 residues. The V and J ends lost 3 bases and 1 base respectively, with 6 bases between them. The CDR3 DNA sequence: TGCAGCGTTGATGGAGGGAACACTGAAGCTTTCTTT. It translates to CSVDGGNTEAFF.

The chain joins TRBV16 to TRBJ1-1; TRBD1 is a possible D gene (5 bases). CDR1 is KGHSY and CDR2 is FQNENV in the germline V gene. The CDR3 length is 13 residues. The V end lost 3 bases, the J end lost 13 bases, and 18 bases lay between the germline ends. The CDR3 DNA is TGTGCCAGCAGCCACCCCCAGGGAGGGTCGGGTTTCTTT. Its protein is CASSHPQGGSGFF.

The CDR3 coding sequence is TGTGCCAGCAGCCCACGGACTAGCGGGAGCTCCTACAATGAGCAGTTCTTC. Translating gives CASSPRTSGSSYNEQFF. This sequence joins TRBV7-2 and TRBJ2-1; 13 nucleotides align to TRBD2. The trim removed 5 bases at V and 0 bases at J, leaving 4 bases unmatched. Germline loops: CDR1 SGHTA, CDR2 FQGNSA. The CDR3 covers 17 residues.

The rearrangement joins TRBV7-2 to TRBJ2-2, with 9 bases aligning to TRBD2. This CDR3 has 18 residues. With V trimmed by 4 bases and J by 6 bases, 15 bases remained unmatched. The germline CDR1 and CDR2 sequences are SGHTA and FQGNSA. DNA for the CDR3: TGTGCCAGCAGCTCCCCAGCGGGAGGAGGTGTTAGGGCCGGGGAGCTGTTTTTT. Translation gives CASSSPAGGGVRAGELFF. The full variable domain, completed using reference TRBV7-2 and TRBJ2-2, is GAGVSQSPSNKVTEKGKDVELRCDPISGHTALYWYRQSLGQGLEFLIYFQGNSAPDKSGLPSDRFSAERTGGSVSTLTIQRTQQEDSAVYLCASSSPAGGGVRAGELFFGEGSRLTVL.

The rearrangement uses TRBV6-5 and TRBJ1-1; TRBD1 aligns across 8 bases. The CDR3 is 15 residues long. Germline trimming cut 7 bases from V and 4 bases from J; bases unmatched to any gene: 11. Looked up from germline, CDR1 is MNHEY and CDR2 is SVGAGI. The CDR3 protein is CASNGQGVGSTEAFF. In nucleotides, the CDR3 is TGTGCCAGCAATGGACAGGGTGTGGGTAGCACTGAAGCTTTCTTT.

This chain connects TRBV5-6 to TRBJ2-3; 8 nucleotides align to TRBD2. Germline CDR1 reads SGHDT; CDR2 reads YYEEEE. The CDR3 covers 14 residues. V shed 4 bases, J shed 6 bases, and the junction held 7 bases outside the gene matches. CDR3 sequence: CASSTGLAADTQYF. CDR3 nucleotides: TGTGCCAGCAGCACTGGACTAGCTGCTGATACGCAGTATTTT.

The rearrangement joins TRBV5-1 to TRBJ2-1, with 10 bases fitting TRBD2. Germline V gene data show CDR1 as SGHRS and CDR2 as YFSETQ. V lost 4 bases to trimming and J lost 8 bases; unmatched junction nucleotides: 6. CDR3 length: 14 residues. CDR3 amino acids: CASSPGAGGHEQFF. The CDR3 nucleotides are TGCGCCAGCAGCCCCGGAGCGGGGGGGCATGAGCAGTTCTTC.

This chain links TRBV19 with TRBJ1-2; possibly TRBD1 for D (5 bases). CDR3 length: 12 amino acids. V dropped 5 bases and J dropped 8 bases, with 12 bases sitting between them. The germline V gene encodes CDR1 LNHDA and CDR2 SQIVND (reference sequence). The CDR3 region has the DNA TGTGCCAGTAGTGGGTCGGGGGTCGGCTACACCTTC. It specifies CASSGSGVGYTF.

Here the CDR3 DNA reads TGTGCCAGCAGCTTAGCGCAAGGGGCGAATGAAAAACTGTTTTTT. Encoded protein: CASSLAQGANEKLFF. The chain carries TRBV7-9 and TRBJ1-4, with D possibly matching TRBD1 (5 bases). CDR1 and CDR2 (germline): SEHNR, FQNEAQ (reference sequence). Trimming shortened V by 0 bases and J by 5 bases, and 10 bases separated the two germline ends. This CDR3 region has 15 residues.

Here the CDR3 DNA reads TGTGCCAGCAGCGTTACTAGCGGGGGGGCCCGTGAGCAGTACGTC. Its protein product is CASSVTSGGAREQYV. The chain employs TRBV5-6 and TRBJ2-7, with 13 bases fitting TRBD2. V shed 4 bases and J 7 bases; nucleotides not matched to a gene: 8. The CDR3 sequence is 15 residues long. The germline CDR1 and CDR2 sequences are SGHDT and YYEEEE.

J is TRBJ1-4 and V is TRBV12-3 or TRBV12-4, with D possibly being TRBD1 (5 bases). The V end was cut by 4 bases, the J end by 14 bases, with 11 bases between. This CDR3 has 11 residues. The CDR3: CASSSTAGLFF. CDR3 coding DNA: TGTGCCAGCAGTTCGACAGCTGGGCTGTTTTTT.

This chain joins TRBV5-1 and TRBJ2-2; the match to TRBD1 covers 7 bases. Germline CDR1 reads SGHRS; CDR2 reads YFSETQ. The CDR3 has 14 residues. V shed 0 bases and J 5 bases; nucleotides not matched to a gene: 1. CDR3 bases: TGCGCCAGCAGCTTGGGGGACAGTACCGGGGAGCTGTTTTTT. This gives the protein CASSLGDSTGELFF.